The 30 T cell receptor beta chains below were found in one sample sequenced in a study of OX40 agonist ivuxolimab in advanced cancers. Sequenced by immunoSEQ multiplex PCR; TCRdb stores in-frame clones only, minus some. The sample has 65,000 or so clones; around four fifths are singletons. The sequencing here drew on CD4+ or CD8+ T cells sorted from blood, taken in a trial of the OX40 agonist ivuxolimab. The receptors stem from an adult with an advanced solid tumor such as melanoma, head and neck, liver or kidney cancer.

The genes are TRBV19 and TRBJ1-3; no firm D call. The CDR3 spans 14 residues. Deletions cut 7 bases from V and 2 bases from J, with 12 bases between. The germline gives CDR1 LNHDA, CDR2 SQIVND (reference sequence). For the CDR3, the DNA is TGTGCCAGTACGAGGACCCAAGCTGGAAACACCATATATTTT. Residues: CASTRTQAGNTIYF.

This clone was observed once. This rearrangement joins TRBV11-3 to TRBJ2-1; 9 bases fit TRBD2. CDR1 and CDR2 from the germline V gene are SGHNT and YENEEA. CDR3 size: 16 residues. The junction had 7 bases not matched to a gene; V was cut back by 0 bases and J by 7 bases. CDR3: CASSLDSLAGRNEQFF. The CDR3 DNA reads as TGTGCCAGCAGCTTAGATAGTCTAGCGGGAAGAAATGAGCAGTTCTTC.

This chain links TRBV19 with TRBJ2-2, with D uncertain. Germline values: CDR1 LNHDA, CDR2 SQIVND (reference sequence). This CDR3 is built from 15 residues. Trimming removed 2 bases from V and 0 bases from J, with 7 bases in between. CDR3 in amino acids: CASSIYATNTGELFF. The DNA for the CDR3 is TGTGCCAGTAGTATATATGCTACGAACACCGGGGAGCTGTTTTTT.

Here the CDR3 reads CATTRGSGVGETQYF. CDR3 DNA: TGTGCCACCACCCGGGGGTCGGGAGTGGGGGAGACCCAGTACTTC. This sequence joins TRBV11-1 and TRBJ2-5, with D tentatively TRBD2 (6 bases). The CDR3 consists of 15 residues. Trimming took 10 bases from V and 5 from J, leaving 23 bases between them. The germline CDR1 and CDR2 sequences are SGHAT and FQDESV (reference sequence).

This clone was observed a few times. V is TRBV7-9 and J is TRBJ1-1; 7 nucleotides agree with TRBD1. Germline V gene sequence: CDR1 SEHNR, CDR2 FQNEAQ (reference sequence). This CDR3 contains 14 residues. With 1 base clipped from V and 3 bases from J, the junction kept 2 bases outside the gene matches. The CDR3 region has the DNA TGTGCCAGCAGCTTAGATCAGGGGGACACTGAAGCTTTCTTT. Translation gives CASSLDQGDTEAFF.

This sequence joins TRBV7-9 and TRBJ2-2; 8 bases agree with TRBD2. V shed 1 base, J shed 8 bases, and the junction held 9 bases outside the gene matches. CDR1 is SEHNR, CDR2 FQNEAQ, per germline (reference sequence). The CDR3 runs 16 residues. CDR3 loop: CASSLVGRARPGELFF. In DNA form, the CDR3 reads TGTGCCAGCAGCTTAGTCGGGAGGGCGCGCCCGGGGGAGCTGTTTTTT.

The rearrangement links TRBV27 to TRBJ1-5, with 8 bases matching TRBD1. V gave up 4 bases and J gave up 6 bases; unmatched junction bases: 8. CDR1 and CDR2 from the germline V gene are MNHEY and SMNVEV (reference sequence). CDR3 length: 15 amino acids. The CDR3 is CASSSGQGVGQPQHF. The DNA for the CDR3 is TGTGCCAGCAGTTCCGGACAGGGAGTAGGTCAGCCCCAGCATTTT.

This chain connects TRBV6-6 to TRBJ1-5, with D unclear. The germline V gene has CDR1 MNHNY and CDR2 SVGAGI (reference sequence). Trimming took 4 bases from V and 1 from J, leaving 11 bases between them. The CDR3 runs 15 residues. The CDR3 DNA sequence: TGTGCCAGCAGTTGGGTCACGGGGAGCAATCAGCCCCAGCATTTT. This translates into CASSWVTGSNQPQHF.

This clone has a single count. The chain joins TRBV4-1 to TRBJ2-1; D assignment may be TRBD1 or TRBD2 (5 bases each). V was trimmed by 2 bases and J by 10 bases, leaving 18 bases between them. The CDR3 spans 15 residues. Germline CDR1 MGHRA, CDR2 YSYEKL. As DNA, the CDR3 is TGCGCCAGCAGCCAATTGGGACGCGCGAGGATCGAGCAGTTCTTC. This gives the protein CASSQLGRARIEQFF.

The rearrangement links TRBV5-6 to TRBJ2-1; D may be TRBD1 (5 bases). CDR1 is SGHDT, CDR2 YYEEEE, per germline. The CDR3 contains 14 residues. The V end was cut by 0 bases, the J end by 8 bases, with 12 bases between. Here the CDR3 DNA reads TGTGCCAGCAGCTTGGCCAGGGATCCGGATGAGCAGTTCTTC. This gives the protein CASSLARDPDEQFF.

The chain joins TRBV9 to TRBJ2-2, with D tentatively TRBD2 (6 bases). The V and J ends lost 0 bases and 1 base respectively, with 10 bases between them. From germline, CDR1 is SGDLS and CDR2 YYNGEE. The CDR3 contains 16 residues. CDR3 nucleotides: TGTGCCAGCAGCGTAGTAGGTAGCGGGAACACCGGGGAGCTGTTTTTT. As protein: CASSVVGSGNTGELFF.

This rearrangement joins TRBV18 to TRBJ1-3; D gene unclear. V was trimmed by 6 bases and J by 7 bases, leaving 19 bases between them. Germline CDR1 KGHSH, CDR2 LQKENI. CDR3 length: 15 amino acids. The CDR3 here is CASSFDRTLGNTIYF. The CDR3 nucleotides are TGTGCCAGCTCCTTCGACCGGACCTTAGGGAACACCATATATTTT.

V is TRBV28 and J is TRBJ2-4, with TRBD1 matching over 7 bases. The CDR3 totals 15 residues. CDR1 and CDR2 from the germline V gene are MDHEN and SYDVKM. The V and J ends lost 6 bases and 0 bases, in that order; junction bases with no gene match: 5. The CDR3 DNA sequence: TGTGCCAGCAGACTACAGGGGAAAGCCAAAAACATTCAGTACTTC. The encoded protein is CASRLQGKAKNIQYF.

The DNA of the CDR3 is TGTGCCAGCAGGCATCGTGGGACCCAGTACTTC. It translates to CASRHRGTQYF. This sequence joins TRBV28 and TRBJ2-5, with D unresolved. The CDR3 extends over 11 amino acids. Germline assignment: CDR1 MDHEN and CDR2 SYDVKM. V was clipped by 6 bases and J by 7 bases, with 9 bases between them.

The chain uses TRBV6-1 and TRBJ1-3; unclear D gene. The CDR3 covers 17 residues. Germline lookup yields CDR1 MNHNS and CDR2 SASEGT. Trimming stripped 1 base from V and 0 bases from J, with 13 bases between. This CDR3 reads CASSEDGRGRSGNTIYF. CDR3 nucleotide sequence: TGTGCCAGCAGTGAAGACGGACGAGGCCGCTCTGGAAACACCATATATTTT.

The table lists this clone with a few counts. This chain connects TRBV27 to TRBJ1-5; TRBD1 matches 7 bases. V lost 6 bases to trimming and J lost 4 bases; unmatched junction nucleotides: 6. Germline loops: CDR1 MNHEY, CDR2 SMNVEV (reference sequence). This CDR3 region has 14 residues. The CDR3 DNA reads TGTGCCAGCAGCCCCGGGACAGAGAATCAGCCCCAGCATTTT. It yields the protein CASSPGTENQPQHF.

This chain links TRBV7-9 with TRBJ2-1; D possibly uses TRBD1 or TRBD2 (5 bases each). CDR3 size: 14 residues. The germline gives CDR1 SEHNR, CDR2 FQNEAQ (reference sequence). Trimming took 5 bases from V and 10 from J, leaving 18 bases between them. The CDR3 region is CASSLLGTLGEQFF. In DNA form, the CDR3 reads TGTGCCAGCAGCCTACTGGGGACGCTCGGGGAGCAGTTCTTC.

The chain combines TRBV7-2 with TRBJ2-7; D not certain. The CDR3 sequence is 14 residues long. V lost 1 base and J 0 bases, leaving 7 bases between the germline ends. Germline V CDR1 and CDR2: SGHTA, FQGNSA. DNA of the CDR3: TGTGCCAGCAGCTTAGGGCACCGCTCCTACGAGCAGTACTTC. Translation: CASSLGHRSYEQYF.

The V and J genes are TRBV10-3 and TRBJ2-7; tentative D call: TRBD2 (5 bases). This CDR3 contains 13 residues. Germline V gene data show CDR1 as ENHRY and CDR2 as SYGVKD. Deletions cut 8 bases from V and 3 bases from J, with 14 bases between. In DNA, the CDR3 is TGTGCCATCGCGGCCCTCGGAGGCTACGAGCAGTACTTC. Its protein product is CAIAALGGYEQYF.

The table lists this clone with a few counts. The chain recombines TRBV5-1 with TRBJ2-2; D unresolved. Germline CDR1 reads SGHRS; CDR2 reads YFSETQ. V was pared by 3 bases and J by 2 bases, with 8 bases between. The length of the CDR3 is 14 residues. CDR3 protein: CASSWDQNTGELFF. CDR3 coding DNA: TGCGCCAGCAGCTGGGATCAAAACACCGGGGAGCTGTTTTTT.

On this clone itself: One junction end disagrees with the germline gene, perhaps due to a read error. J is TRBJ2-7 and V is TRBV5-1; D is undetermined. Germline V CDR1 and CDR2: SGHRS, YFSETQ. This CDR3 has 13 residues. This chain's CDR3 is CASSFYHSYEQYF. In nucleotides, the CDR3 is TGTGCCAGCAGCTTTTACCACTCCTACGAGCAGTACTTC. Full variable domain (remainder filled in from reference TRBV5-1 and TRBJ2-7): KAGVTQTPRYLIKTRGQQVTLSCSPISGHRSVSWYQQTPGQGLQFLFEYFSETQRNKGNFPGRFSGRQFSNSRSEMNVSTLELGDSALYLCASSFYHSYEQYFGPGTRLTVT.

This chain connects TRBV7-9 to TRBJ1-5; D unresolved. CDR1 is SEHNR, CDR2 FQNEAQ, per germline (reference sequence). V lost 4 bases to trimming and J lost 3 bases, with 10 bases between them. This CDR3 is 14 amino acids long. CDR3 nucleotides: TGTGCCAGCAGCTCCGACTCGAACAATCAGCCCCAGCATTTT. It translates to CASSSDSNNQPQHF.

CDR3 coding DNA: TGTGCCAGCAGCCCCTCCGGGACTAGCGGGGGGATTCAGTACTTC. Its protein product is CASSPSGTSGGIQYF. This chain joins TRBV7-9 and TRBJ2-4; 15 bases line up with TRBD2. The CDR3 consists of 15 residues. Trimming at V came to 5 bases and at J to 10 bases, leaving 6 bases not matched to a gene. Germline CDR1 reads SEHNR; CDR2 reads FQNEAQ (reference sequence).

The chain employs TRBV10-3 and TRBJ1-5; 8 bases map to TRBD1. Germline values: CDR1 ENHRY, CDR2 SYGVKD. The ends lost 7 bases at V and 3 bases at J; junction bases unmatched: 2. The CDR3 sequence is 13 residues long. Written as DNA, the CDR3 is TGTGCCATCACGGACAGGGTCAATCAGCCCCAGCATTTT. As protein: CAITDRVNQPQHF.

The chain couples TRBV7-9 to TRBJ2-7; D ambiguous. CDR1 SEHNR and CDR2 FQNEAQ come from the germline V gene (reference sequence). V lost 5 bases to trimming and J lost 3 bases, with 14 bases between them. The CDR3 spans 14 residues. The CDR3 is CASSPGLVNYEQYF. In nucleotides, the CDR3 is TGTGCCAGCAGCCCCGGCCTTGTTAACTACGAGCAGTACTTC.

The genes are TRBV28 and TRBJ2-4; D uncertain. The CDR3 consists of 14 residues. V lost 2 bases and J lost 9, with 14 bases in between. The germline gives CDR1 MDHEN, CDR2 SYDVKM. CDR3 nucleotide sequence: TGTGCCAGCAGTTTACAACGGCTCCCAACCATTCAGTACTTC. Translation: CASSLQRLPTIQYF.

The CDR3 is CASSETGSEYNEQFF. DNA of the CDR3: TGTGCCAGCAGTGAGACCGGGAGCGAGTACAATGAGCAGTTCTTC. The rearrangement uses TRBV2 and TRBJ2-1, with a tentative D call TRBD2 (6 bases). V lost 3 bases to trimming and J lost 4 bases, with 13 bases between them. This CDR3 contains 15 residues. Germline V gene lookup returns CDR1 SNHLY and CDR2 FYNNEI.

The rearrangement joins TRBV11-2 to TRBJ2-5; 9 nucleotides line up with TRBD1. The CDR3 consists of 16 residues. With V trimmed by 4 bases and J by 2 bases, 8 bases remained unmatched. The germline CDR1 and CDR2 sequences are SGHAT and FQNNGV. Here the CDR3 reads CASSSPGQGLQETQYF. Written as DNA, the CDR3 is TGTGCCAGCAGCTCGCCGGGACAGGGACTTCAAGAGACCCAGTACTTC.

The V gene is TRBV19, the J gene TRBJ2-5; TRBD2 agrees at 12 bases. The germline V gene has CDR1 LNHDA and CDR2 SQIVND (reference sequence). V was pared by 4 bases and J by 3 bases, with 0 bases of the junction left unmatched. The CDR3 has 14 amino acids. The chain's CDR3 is CASSRTSGKETQYF. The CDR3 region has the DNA TGTGCCAGTAGTAGGACTAGCGGGAAAGAGACCCAGTACTTC.

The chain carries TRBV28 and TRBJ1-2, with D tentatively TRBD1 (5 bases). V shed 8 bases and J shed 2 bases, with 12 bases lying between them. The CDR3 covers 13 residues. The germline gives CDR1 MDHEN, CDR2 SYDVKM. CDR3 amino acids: CASRRAGNYGYTF. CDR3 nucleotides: TGTGCCAGCCGGAGAGCAGGGAACTATGGCTACACCTTC.